Ten or more counts support the clone carrying this T cell receptor beta chain. Antigen specificity is unknown. CDR3 length: 14 amino acids. Germline loops: CDR1 SEHNR, CDR2 FQNEAQ (reference sequence). V dropped 0 bases and J dropped 2 bases, with 7 bases sitting between them. This specimen belongs to a study of molecular identifiers for immune sequencing clone quantification. Study-wide points: The share of molecules held by clones above 20 RNA copies was over 98% in effector cells and under 1% in naive cells.

MiXCR, applied by TCRdb to the PCR reads, yields one record per CDR3 protein. Seen here are about 640,000 distinct CDR3 sequences, about 20% observed once, and the top ten hold around 0.86%. This TCR was sampled from a human donor in good health. Some libraries in this study had Jurkat cell RNA spiked in. This chain connects TRBV7-9 to TRBJ1-2; D gene ambiguous. Sequenced input: naive CD8+ T cells from blood, with Jurkat cell RNA spiked in. The subset: FACS-sorted CD8+CD4-CCR7+CD45RA+ naive T cells. The CDR3 is CASSLAGANYGYTF. The CDR3 region has the DNA TGTGCCAGCAGCTTAGCGGGCGCGAACTATGGCTACACCTTC.